This T cell receptor beta chain was identified during a study of blood T cell repertoires in COVID-19. Two consecutive negative NP/OP PCR tests, clearance, or resolved symptoms defined Cohort 3 recovery. V was cut by 1 base and J by 3 bases, with 12 bases left in between. In germline, CDR1 is SGHAT, CDR2 FQNNGV. The CDR3 is made up of 16 amino acids. Assay used: immunoSEQ multiplex PCR; TCRdb lists only in-frame clones, some missing. The sample yields roughly 500,000 clones, over 75% seen once. This chain connects TRBV11-2 to TRBJ2-2; weak D call: TRBD2 (5 bases). Sequences were obtained from PBMCs or T cells enriched from blood (not recorded which). The clonotype was recovered from a woman aged 40-49 years who had recovered from COVID-19. The CDR3 spells CASSLARLAYTGELFF. The CDR3 DNA follows: TGTGCCAGCAGCTTAGCCCGGCTAGCCTACACCGGGGAGCTGTTTTTT. Supplemented by reference TRBV11-2 and TRBJ2-2, the full variable domain reads EAGVAQSPRYKIIEKRQSVAFWCNPISGHATLYWYQQILGQGPKLLIQFQNNGVVDDSQLPKDRFSAERLKGVDSTLKIQPAKLEDSAVYLCASSLARLAYTGELFFGEGSRLTVL.